The clone carrying this T cell receptor (beta chain) was seen a handful of times. This record belongs to a study of cytomegalovirus exposure and HLA in healthy donors. The CDR3 has 16 amino acids. V was clipped by 4 bases and J by 5 bases; unmatched bases: 7. Germline lookup yields CDR1 SGHRS and CDR2 YFSETQ. Both 60 Vbeta primers and 13 Jbeta primers went into the PCR. Sequencing was performed with immunoSEQ multiplex PCR; in TCRdb, only in-frame clones are kept and a portion is missing. This repertoire shows around 130,000 clones, 65% to 85% found once; its top ten account for less than 2%. The material sequenced was PBMCs. This receptor was taken from a woman in her forties in good health and CMV-seronegative. J is TRBJ1-4 and V is TRBV5-1, with 11 bases lining up with TRBD1. The CDR3 DNA reads as TGCGCCAGCAGCCTCGGACAGGGGGCCGCAAATGAAAAACTGTTTTTT. The encoded protein is CASSLGQGAANEKLFF.